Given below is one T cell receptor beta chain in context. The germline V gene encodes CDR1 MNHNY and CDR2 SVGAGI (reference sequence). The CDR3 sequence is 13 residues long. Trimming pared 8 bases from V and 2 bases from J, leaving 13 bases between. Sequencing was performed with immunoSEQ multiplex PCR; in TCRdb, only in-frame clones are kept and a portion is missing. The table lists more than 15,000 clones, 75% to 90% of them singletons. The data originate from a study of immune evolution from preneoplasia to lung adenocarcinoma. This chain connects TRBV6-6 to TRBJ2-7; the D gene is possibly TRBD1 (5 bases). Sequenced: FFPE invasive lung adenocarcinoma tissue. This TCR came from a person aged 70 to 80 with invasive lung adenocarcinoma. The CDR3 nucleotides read TGTGCCAGCGTAGGGGCTGTCACCTACGAGCAGTACTTC. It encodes CASVGAVTYEQYF.